This TCR beta chain was observed in a study of shared clonotypes between healthy human individuals. Study observations and caveats: Among several donors, approximately 5.4% of naive CD4 clonotypes were found in common. It was the few donors that limited the genetic and exposure-history diversity represented.

Worth noting for this clone: Its matching antigen is unknown.

The table came from immunoSEQ multiplex PCR; TCRdb's copy has only in-frame clones and leaves some out. This table has approximately 2.4 million clones, approximately 94% appearing once. Sequencing input: naive CD4+ T cells sorted from blood. Regarding subset: CD45RA+ positively selected. This TCR came from a man between 18 and 29 years old in good health.

The CDR3: CASSSVSYNSPLHF. CDR3 nucleotide sequence: TGTGCCAGCAGCTCAGTCTCCTATAATTCACCCCTCCACTTT. This chain joins TRBV5-6 and TRBJ1-6, with unresolved D. Germline CDR1 reads SGHDT; CDR2 reads YYEEEE. V was clipped by 3 bases and J by 0 bases, with 4 bases between them. The CDR3 runs to 14 residues.